The source of this T cell receptor (beta chain) is a study of identifying expanded T cells in peripheral blood. Trimming stripped 7 bases from V and 3 bases from J, with 10 bases between. Germline values: CDR1 LNHDA, CDR2 SQIVND (reference sequence). The CDR3 contains 13 residues. Produced via immunoSEQ multiplex PCR; TCRdb's table is partial and in-frame only. The repertoire holds approximately 130,000 clones, with around nine tenths as singletons. The sequence was obtained from a person aged 18-70 years in good health. The gene calls are TRBV19 and TRBJ1-3; no definite D call. Sequenced material: blood. CDR3: CASTEGFGNTIYF. The CDR3 DNA is TGTGCCAGTACGGAGGGCTTTGGAAACACCATATATTTT.